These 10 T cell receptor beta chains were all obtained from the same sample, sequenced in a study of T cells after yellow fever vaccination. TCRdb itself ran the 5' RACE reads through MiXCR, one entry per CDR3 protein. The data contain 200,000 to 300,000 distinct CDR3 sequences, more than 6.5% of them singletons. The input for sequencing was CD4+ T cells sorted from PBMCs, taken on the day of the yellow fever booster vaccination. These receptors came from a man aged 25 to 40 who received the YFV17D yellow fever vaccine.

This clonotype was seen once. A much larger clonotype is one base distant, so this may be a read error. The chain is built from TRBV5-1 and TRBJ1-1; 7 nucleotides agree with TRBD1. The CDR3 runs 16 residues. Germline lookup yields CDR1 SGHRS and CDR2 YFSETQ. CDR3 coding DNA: TGCGCCATCAGCTTGGCCGGGACAGCGCAGGGCACTGAAGCTTTCTTT. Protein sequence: CAISLAGTAQGTEAFF.

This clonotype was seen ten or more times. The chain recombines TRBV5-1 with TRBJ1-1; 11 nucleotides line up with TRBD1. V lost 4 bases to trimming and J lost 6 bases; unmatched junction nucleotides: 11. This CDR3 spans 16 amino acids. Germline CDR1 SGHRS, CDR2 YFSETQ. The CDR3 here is CASSVVPGQGDSEAFF. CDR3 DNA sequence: TGCGCCAGCAGCGTAGTCCCGGGACAGGGGGATTCTGAAGCTTTCTTT.

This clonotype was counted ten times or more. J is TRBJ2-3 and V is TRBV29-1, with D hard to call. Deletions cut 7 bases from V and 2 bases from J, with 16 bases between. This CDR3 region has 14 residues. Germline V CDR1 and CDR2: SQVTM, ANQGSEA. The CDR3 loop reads CSARSQRTTDTQYF. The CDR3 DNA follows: TGCAGCGCCCGAAGCCAGCGAACCACAGATACGCAGTATTTT.

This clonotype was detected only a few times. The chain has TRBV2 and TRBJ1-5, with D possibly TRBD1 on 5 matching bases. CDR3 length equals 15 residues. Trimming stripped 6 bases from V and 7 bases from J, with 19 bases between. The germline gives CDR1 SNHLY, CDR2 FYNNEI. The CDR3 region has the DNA TGTGCCAGCAGCCAGCGGCGCAGGGAGGACCAGCCCCAGCATTTT. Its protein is CASSQRRREDQPQHF.

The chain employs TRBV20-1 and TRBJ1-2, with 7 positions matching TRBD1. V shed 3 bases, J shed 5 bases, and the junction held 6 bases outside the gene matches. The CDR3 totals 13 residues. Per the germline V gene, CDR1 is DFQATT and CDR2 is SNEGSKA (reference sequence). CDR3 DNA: TGCAGTGCTAGCGACGGGACAGATTATGGCTACACCTTC. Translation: CSASDGTDYGYTF.

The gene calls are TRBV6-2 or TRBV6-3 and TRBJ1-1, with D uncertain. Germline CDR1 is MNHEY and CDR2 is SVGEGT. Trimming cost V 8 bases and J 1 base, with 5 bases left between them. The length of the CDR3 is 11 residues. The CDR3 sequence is CASAQNTEAFF. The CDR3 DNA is TGTGCCAGCGCCCAGAACACTGAAGCTTTCTTT.

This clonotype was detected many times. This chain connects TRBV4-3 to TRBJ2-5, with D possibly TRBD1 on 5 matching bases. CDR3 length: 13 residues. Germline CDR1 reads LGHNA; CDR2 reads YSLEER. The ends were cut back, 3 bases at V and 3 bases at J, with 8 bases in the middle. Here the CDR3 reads CASSQGREETQYF. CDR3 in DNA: TGCGCCAGCAGCCAGGGCAGGGAAGAGACCCAGTACTTC.

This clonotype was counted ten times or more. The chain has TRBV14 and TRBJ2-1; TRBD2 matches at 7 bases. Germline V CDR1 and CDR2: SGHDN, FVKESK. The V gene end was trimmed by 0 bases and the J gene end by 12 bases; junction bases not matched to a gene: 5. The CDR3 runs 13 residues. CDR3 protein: CASSQDGRAAQFF. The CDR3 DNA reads TGTGCCAGCAGCCAAGATGGGAGGGCCGCGCAGTTCTTC.

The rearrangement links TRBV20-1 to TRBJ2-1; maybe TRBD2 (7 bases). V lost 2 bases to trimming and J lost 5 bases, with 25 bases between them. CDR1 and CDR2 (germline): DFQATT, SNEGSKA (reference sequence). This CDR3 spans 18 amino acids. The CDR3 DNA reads TGCAGTGCTAGACCCCCGGCGGGGGCGCCCCAGAGGAACAATGAGCAGTTCTTC. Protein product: CSARPPAGAPQRNNEQFF.

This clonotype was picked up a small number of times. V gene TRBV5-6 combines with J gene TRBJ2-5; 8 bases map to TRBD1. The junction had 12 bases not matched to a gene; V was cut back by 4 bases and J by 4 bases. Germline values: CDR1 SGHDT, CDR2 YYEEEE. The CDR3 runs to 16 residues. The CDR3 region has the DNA TGTGCCAGCAGCCCCCGAAGGACAGGGCAGCTAGAGACCCAGTACTTC. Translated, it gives CASSPRRTGQLETQYF.